This is a list of T cell receptor beta chains from one sample in a study of radiotherapy plus CTLA-4 blockade in lung cancer. Assay used: immunoSEQ multiplex PCR; TCRdb lists only in-frame clones, some missing. The table has tens of thousands of clones, 60% to 85% seen once. Specimen: peripheral blood, collected from a patient treated with radiotherapy plus ipilimumab. The receptor set was obtained from a human donor with non-small cell lung cancer who had a partial response to radiotherapy plus ipilimumab. Some clones in this sample may be carry-over from other donors' samples. Both conserved end residues are part of each CDR3.

v_call	j_call	cdr3_aa
TRBV30	TRBJ1-4	CAWSVHSPAGQDLATNEKLFF
TRBV6-1	TRBJ2-7	CASSGQGFEQYF
TRBV10-3	TRBJ2-7	CAISESSRGYYEQYF
TRBV15	TRBJ1-2	CATSRERQPTYGYTF
TRBV30	TRBJ1-2	CAWSRGGYTF
TRBV28	TRBJ2-7	CASTEGGAIYEQYF
TRBV10-2	TRBJ2-7	CASSESRYPGRYEQYF
TRBV28	TRBJ2-7	CASSTDRAEQYF
TRBV16	TRBJ2-1	CASSQSNRGAQFF
TRBV18	TRBJ1-6	CASSPSGTGVSPLHF
TRBV5-1	TRBJ2-5	CASKYRTGSETQYF
TRBV10-2	TRBJ2-5	CASSGTSYMGTQYF
TRBV7-9	TRBJ2-5	CASSLLREGVSRETQYF
TRBV6-1	TRBJ2-1	CASAGTSGSDEQFF
TRBV9	TRBJ2-7	CASSVGPGLAGGREQYF